This entry lists 4 T cell receptor beta chains sequenced from one sample in a study of shared clonotypes between healthy human individuals. Using immunoSEQ multiplex PCR, the repertoire was profiled, and TCRdb retains in-frame clones only, with some absent. Among about 1.5 million clones listed, roughly 98% were seen once. Source material: naive CD4+ T cells sorted from blood. This sample's subset: CD45RA+ positively selected. The receptors were sampled from a man aged 25 to 45 in good health.

This chain connects TRBV7-3 to TRBJ2-1; D assignment may be TRBD1 or TRBD2 (6 bases each). Germline V gene data show CDR1 as SGHTA and CDR2 as FQGTGA. This CDR3 is 13 amino acids long. Between the trimmed V and J ends, which lost 2 bases and 9 bases, there was a span of 11 bases. CDR3 loop: CASSLDGGREQFF. As DNA, the CDR3 is TGTGCCAGCAGCTTAGATGGGGGGCGTGAGCAGTTCTTC. Full variable domain (outside the CDR3, taken from reference TRBV7-3 and TRBJ2-1): GAGVSQTPSNKVTEKGKYVELRCDPISGHTALYWYRQSLGQGPEFLIYFQGTGAADDSGLPNDRFFAVRPEGSVSTLKIQRTERGDSAVYLCASSLDGGREQFFGPGTRLTVL.

The V call is TRBV18, the J call TRBJ2-7, with D unresolved. The CDR3 covers 15 residues. Germline V gene lookup returns CDR1 KGHSH and CDR2 LQKENI. The germline V and J ends were trimmed by 6 bases and 2 bases, with 17 bases remaining between them. CDR3 DNA sequence: TGTGCCAGCTCGGAAGTGGGATTCTCCGCCTACGAGCAGTACTTC. This encodes CASSEVGFSAYEQYF.

The genes are TRBV14 and TRBJ2-5; no firm D call. With 0 bases removed from V and 8 bases from J, the gap between germline ends came to 16 bases. This CDR3 has 15 residues. In germline, CDR1 is SGHDN, CDR2 FVKESK. The CDR3 is CASSQDPGLIGTQYF. CDR3 bases: TGTGCCAGCAGCCAAGATCCTGGGTTAATCGGCACCCAGTACTTC.

The chain is built from TRBV28 and TRBJ2-7; D remains unclear. CDR3 length: 13 residues. In germline, CDR1 is MDHEN, CDR2 SYDVKM. Deletions cut 11 bases from V and 4 bases from J, with 18 bases between. CDR3 amino acids: CAAVKGVPYEQYF. In nucleotides, the CDR3 is TGTGCCGCCGTTAAAGGAGTCCCGTACGAGCAGTACTTC.